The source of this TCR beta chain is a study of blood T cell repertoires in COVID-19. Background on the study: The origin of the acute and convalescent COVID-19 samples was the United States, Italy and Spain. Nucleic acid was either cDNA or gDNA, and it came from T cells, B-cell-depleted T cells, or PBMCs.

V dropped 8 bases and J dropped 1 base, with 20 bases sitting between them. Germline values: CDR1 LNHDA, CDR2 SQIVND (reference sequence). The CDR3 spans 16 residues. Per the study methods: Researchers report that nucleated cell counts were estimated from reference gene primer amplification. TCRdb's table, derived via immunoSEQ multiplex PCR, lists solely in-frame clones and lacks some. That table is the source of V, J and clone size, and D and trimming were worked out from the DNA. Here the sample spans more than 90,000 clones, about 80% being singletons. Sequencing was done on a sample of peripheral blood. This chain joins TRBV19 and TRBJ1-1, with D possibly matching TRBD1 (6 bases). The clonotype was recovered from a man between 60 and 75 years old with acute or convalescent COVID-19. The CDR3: CASHTGNVYANTEAFF. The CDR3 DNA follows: TGTGCCAGTCATACAGGGAATGTTTATGCGAACACTGAAGCTTTCTTT.